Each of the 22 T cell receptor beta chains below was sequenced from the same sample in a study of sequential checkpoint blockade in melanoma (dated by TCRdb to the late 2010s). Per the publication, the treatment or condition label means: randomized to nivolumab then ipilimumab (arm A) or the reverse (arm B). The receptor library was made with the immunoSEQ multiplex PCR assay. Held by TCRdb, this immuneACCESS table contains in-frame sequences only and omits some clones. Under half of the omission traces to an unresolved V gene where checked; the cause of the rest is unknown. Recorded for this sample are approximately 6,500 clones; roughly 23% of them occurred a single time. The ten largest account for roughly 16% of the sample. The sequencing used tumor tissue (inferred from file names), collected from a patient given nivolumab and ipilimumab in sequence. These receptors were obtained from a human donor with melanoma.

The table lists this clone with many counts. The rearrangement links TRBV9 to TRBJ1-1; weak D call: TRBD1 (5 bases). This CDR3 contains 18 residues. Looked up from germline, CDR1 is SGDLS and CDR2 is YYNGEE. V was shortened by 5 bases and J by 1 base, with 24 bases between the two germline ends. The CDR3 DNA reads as TGTGCCAGCAGGGTCACACAGGCTCCCCCGGTTGGGAACACTGAAGCTTTCTTT. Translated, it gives CASRVTQAPPVGNTEAFF.

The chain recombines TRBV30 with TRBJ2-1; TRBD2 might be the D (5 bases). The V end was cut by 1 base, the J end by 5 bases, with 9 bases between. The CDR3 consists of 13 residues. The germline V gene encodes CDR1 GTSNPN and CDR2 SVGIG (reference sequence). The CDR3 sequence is CAWSGGLDNEQFF. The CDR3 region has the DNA TGTGCCTGGAGTGGCGGACTCGACAATGAGCAGTTCTTC.

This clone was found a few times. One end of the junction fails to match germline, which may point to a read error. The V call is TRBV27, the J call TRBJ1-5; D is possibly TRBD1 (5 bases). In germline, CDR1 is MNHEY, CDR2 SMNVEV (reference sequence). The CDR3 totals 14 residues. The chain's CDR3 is CATSDGTINQPQHF. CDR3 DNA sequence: TGTGCCACCAGTGATGGGACCATCAATCAGCCCCAGCATTTT.

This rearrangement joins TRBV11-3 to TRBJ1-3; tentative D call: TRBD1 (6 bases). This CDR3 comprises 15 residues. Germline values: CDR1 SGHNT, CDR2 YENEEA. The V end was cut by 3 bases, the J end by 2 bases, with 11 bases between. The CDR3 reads CASSLGGQTGNTIYF. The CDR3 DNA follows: TGTGCCAGCAGCTTGGGAGGACAGACTGGAAACACCATATATTTT.

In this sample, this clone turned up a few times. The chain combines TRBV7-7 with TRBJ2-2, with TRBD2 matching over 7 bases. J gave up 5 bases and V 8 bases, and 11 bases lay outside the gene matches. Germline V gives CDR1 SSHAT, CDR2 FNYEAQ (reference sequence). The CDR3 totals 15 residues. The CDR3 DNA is TGTGCCAGCCGGCCGAGGGGAGGGGTGACCGGGGAGCTGTTTTTT. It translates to CASRPRGGVTGELFF.

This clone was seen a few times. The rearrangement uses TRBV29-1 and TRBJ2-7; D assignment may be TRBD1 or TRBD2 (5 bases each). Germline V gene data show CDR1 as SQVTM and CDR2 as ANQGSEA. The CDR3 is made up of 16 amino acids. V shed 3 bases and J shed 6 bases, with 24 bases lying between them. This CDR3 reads CSVDRLGGQGGGEQYF. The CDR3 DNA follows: TGCAGCGTTGATCGTCTGGGTGGCCAGGGTGGAGGCGAGCAGTACTTC.

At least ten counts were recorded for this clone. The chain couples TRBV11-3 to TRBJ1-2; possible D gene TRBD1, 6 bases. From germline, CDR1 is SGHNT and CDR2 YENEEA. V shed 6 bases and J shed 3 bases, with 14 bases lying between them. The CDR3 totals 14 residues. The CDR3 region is CASRFRGSDYGYTF. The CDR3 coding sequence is TGTGCCAGCAGATTCAGGGGTTCGGACTATGGCTACACCTTC. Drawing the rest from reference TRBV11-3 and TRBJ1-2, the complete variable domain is EAGVVQSPRYKIIEKKQPVAFWCNPISGHNTLYWYLQNLGQGPELLIRYENEEAVDDSQLPKDRFSAERLKGVDSTLKIQPAELGDSAVYLCASRFRGSDYGYTFGSGTRLTVV.

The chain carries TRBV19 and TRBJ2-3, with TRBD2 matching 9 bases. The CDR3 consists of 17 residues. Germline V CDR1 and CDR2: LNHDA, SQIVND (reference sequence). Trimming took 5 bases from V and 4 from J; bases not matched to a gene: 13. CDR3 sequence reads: CASSWLAGRPTADTQYF. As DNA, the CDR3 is TGTGCCAGTAGTTGGCTAGCGGGACGACCAACCGCAGATACGCAGTATTTT. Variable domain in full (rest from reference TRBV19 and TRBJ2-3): DGGITQSPKYLFRKEGQNVTLSCEQNLNHDAMYWYRQDPGQGLRLIYYSQIVNDFQKGDIAEGYSVSREKKESFPLTVTSAQKNPTAFYLCASSWLAGRPTADTQYFGPGTRLTVL.

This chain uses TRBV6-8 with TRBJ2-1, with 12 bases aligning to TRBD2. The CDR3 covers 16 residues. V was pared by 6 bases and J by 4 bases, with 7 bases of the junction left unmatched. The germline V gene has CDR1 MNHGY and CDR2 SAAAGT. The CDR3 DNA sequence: TGTGCCAGCAGGCTAGCGGGAGGGGTTACGTACAATGAGCAGTTCTTC. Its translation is CASRLAGGVTYNEQFF.

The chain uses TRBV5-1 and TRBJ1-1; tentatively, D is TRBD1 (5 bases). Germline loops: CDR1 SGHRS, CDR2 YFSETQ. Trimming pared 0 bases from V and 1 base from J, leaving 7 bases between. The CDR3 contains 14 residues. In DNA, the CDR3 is TGCGCCAGCAGCTTGGGAGGGACGAACACTGAAGCTTTCTTT. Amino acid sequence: CASSLGGTNTEAFF.

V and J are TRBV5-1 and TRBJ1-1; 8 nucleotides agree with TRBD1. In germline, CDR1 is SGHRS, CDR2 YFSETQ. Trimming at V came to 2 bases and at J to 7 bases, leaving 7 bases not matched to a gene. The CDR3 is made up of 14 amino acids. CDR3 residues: CASSLQQGAYEAFF. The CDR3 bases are TGCGCCAGCAGCTTACAGCAGGGGGCGTATGAAGCTTTCTTT.

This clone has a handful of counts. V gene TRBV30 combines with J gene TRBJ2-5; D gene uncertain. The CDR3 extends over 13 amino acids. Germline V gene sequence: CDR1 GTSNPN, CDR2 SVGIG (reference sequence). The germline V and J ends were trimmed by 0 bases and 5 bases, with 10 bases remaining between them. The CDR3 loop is CAWSVGPWETQYF. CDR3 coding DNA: TGTGCCTGGAGTGTAGGCCCGTGGGAGACCCAGTACTTC.

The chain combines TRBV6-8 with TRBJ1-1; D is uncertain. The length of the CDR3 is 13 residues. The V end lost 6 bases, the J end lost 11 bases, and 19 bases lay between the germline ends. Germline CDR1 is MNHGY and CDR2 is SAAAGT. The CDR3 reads CASRRLQGSKAFF. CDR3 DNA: TGTGCCAGCAGGCGCCTACAAGGGTCCAAGGCTTTCTTT.

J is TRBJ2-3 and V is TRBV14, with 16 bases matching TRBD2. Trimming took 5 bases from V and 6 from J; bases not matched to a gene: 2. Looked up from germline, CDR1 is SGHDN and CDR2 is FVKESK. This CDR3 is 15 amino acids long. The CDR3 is CASSGTSGGADTQYF. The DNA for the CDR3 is TGTGCCAGCAGCGGGACTAGCGGGGGGGCCGATACGCAGTATTTT.

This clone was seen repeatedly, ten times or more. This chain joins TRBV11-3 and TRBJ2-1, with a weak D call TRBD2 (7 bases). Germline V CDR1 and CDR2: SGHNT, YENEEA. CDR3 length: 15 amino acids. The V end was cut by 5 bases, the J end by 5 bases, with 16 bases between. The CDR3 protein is CASSQGRGGNNEQFF. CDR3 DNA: TGTGCCAGCAGCCAAGGGAGGGGGGGTAACAATGAGCAGTTCTTC.

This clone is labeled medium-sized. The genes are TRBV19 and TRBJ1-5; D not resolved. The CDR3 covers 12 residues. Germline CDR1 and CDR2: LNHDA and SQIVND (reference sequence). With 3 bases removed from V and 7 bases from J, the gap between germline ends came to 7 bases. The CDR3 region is CASSISIQPQHF. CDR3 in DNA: TGTGCCAGTAGTATCTCAATCCAGCCCCAGCATTTT. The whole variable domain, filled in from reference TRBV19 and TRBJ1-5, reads DGGITQSPKYLFRKEGQNVTLSCEQNLNHDAMYWYRQDPGQGLRLIYYSQIVNDFQKGDIAEGYSVSREKKESFPLTVTSAQKNPTAFYLCASSISIQPQHFGDGTRLSIL.

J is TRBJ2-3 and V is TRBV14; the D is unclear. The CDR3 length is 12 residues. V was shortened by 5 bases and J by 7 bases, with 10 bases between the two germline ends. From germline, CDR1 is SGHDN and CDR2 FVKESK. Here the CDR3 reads CASSADWNTQYF. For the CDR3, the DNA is TGTGCCAGCAGCGCAGATTGGAATACGCAGTATTTT.

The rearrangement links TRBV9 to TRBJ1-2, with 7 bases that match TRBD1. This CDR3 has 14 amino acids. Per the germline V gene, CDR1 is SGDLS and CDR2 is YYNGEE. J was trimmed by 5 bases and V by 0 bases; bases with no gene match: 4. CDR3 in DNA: TGTGCCAGCAGCGTAGGACAGGGAGGATATGGCTACACCTTC. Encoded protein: CASSVGQGGYGYTF.

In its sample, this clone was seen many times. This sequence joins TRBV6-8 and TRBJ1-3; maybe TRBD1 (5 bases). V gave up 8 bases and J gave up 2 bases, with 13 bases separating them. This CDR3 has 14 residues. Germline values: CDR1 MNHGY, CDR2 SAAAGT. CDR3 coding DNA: TGTGCCAGCTGTACGGGGGTACCTGGAAACACCATATATTTT. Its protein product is CASCTGVPGNTIYF.

CDR3 sequence reads: CAWSVGQPQHF. DNA of the CDR3: TGTGCCTGGAGTGTTGGTCAGCCCCAGCATTTT. V usage is TRBV30 and J usage is TRBJ1-5; no definite D call. Germline loops: CDR1 GTSNPN, CDR2 SVGIG (reference sequence). The length of the CDR3 is 11 residues. V was cut by 0 bases and J by 6 bases, with 3 bases left in between.

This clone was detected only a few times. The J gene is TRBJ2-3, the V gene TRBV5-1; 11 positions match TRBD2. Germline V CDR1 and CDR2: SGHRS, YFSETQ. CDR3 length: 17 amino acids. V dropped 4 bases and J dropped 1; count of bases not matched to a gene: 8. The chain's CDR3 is CASSPDSLAGGTDTQYF. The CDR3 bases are TGCGCCAGCAGCCCGGACTCACTAGCGGGGGGCACAGATACGCAGTATTTT.

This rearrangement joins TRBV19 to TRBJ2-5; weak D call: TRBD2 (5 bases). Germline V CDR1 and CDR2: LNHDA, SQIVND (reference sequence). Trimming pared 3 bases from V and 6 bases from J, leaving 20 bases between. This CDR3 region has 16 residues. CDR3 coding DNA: TGTGCCAGTAGTATGCCCCCCCAGGCGGGTGGCCAGACCCAGTACTTC. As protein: CASSMPPQAGGQTQYF.